This T cell receptor beta chain originates from a study of blood T cell repertoires in COVID-19. The overall study: Researchers got acute and convalescent COVID-19 samples from the United States, Italy and Spain. From T cells, B-cell-depleted T cells, or PBMCs came the material, which was cDNA or gDNA.

In the source study's methods: Amplification from reference gene primers served as the basis for estimated nucleated cell counts. TCRdb keeps only in-frame clones here, not all; method: immunoSEQ multiplex PCR. V and J calls and clone size follow that table, whereas D and trimming were derived from the DNA. In the table there are 60,000 to 70,000 clones, approximately 92% of which are singletons. Per the germline V gene, CDR1 is LNHDA and CDR2 is SQIVND (reference sequence). This CDR3 has 15 residues. V dropped 5 bases and J dropped 4; count of bases not matched to a gene: 8. The sequence came from a human donor with active COVID-19. The donor label of this sample is uncertain. Sequencing was done on a sample of peripheral blood. The V gene is TRBV19, the J gene TRBJ2-3, with TRBD1 identical over 8 bases. CDR3 sequence (DNA): TGTGCCAGTAGTCCACGGACAGGGTCTCCAGATACGCAGTATTTT. This codes for CASSPRTGSPDTQYF.